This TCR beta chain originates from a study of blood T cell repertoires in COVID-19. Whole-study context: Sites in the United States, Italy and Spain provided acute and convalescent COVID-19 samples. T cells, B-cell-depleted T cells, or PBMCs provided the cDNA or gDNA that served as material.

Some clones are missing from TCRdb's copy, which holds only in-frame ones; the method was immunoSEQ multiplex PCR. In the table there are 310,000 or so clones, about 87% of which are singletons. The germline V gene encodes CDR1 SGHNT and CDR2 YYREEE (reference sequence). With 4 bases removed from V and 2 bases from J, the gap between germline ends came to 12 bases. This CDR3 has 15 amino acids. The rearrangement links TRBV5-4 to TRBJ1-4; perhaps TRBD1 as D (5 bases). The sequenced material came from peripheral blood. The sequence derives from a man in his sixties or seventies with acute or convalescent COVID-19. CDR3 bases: TGTGCCAGCAGCCGCGCAGGGCAGACTAATGAAAAACTGTTTTTT. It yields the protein CASSRAGQTNEKLFF.